This T cell receptor beta chain emerged from a study of cytomegalovirus exposure and HLA in healthy donors. With respect to this clone: Its specificity is unknown.

Findings and caveats of the study: Earlier results showed most TCR beta V segments being productive about 90% or about 30% of the time. In a later analysis, HLA-associated beta chains showed higher expansion and lower generation probabilities than comparable chains.

With 60 Vbeta and 13 Jbeta primers, the PCR was carried out. The data were produced by immunoSEQ multiplex PCR, yet TCRdb's version contains in-frame clones alone and is incomplete. Among some 150,000 clones listed, roughly 80% were seen once. Donors were ostensibly healthy at sampling, although undocumented immune exposures were probable. The TCR was taken from a man aged 25-45 years in good health and CMV-seropositive. Sequenced sample: PBMCs.

The CDR3 region is CASNYGATDTQYF. In DNA, the CDR3 is TGTGCCAGCAACTATGGGGCCACAGATACGCAGTATTTT. The chain employs TRBV9 and TRBJ2-3; possibly TRBD1 for D (5 bases). Between the trimmed V and J ends, which lost 6 bases and 2 bases, there was a span of 10 bases. Germline CDR1 SGDLS, CDR2 YYNGEE. The CDR3 runs 13 residues.